These 22 T cell receptor beta chains were sequenced from one sample in a study of human thymus T cells. TCRdb's copy holds only in-frame clones and misses some; the assay was immunoSEQ multiplex PCR. The table includes 35,000 to 45,000 clones, 90% to 95% detected once. Sequencing input: blood. Every receptor here comes from a boy under two years old with a congenital heart defect but otherwise immunologically healthy.

The CDR3 DNA reads as TGCGCCAGCAGCCAAAAAATTGGGGGCGACTATGGCTACACCTTC. It is translated as CASSQKIGGDYGYTF. The rearrangement links TRBV4-1 to TRBJ1-2; TRBD1 is a possible D gene (6 bases). Germline CDR1 and CDR2: MGHRA and YSYEKL. The CDR3 has 15 amino acids. V was trimmed by 2 bases and J by 3 bases, leaving 13 bases between them.

The rearrangement uses TRBV28 and TRBJ1-2; no clear D. This CDR3 is built from 11 residues. CDR1 MDHEN and CDR2 SYDVKM come from the germline V gene. The germline V and J ends were trimmed by 3 bases and 7 bases, with 6 bases remaining between them. CDR3 loop: CASSLSFGYTF. Here the CDR3 DNA reads TGTGCCAGCAGTTTGAGTTTTGGCTACACCTTC.

CDR3 residues: CASSLSEKTQYF. DNA of the CDR3: TGTGCCAGCAGCTTAAGCGAAAAGACCCAGTACTTC. The V gene is TRBV5-4, the J gene TRBJ2-5; D uncertain. The V gene lost 2 bases and the J gene lost 6 bases, with 8 bases spanning the gap. CDR1 and CDR2 (germline): SGHNT, YYREEE (reference sequence). The CDR3 spans 12 residues.

The CDR3 bases are TGTGCCAGCAGCTTACTTCAGGAGGGGGCATACTATGGCTACACCTTC. Translating it yields CASSLLQEGAYYGYTF. The V and J genes are TRBV28 and TRBJ1-2; the match to TRBD1 covers 7 bases. V shed 6 bases and J 3 bases; nucleotides not matched to a gene: 13. The CDR3 spans 16 residues. CDR1 and CDR2 from the germline V gene are MDHEN and SYDVKM.

The CDR3 is CASSYSEGRYEQYF. The CDR3 DNA reads as TGTGCCAGCAGTTACTCGGAGGGAAGATACGAGCAGTACTTC. This rearrangement joins TRBV6-5 to TRBJ2-7; the D gene is possibly TRBD2 (6 bases). The germline gives CDR1 MNHEY, CDR2 SVGAGI. The CDR3 is made up of 14 amino acids. V shed 0 bases and J shed 4 bases, with 10 bases lying between them.

V usage is TRBV9 and J usage is TRBJ2-7; the D gene is possibly TRBD2 (5 bases). CDR3 length: 13 amino acids. Trimming took 0 bases from V and 7 from J, leaving 11 bases between them. Germline V gene sequence: CDR1 SGDLS, CDR2 YYNGEE. This CDR3 reads CASSVDLSGEQYF. DNA for the CDR3: TGTGCCAGCAGCGTAGACCTGTCGGGAGAGCAGTACTTC.

The rearrangement links TRBV4-1 to TRBJ2-2; TRBD1 matches at 8 bases. V trimming: 3 bases; J trimming: 4 bases; junction bases outside the gene matches: 7. The length of the CDR3 is 16 residues. Germline lookup yields CDR1 MGHRA and CDR2 YSYEKL. CDR3 region: CASSHPGQVFTGELFF. DNA of the CDR3: TGCGCCAGCAGCCATCCGGGACAGGTTTTCACCGGGGAGCTGTTTTTT.

The V and J genes are TRBV27 and TRBJ1-1, with TRBD1 matching over 7 bases. This CDR3 is 13 amino acids long. J lost 3 bases, V lost 3 bases, and 1 base had no gene match. Germline V lookup: CDR1 MNHEY, CDR2 SMNVEV (reference sequence). The CDR3 coding sequence is TGTGCCAGCAGTTTTGACAGGGACACTGAAGCTTTCTTT. Protein sequence: CASSFDRDTEAFF.

V gene TRBV5-1 combines with J gene TRBJ2-3, with 7 bases fitting TRBD1. The ends lost 6 bases at V and 2 bases at J; junction bases unmatched: 9. The CDR3 loop spans 15 amino acids. Per germline, CDR1 SGHRS and CDR2 YFSETQ. The CDR3 region is CASKVRGQNTDTQYF. DNA of the CDR3: TGCGCCAGCAAGGTGAGGGGGCAAAACACAGATACGCAGTATTTT.

The genes are TRBV7-8 and TRBJ2-7; possible D gene TRBD2, 5 bases. Germline V gene lookup returns CDR1 SGHVS and CDR2 FQNEAQ. This CDR3 region has 13 residues. V was cut by 5 bases and J by 0 bases, with 8 bases left in between. The DNA of the CDR3 is TGTGCCAGCAGCCTCGACTACTCCTACGAGCAGTACTTC. This gives the protein CASSLDYSYEQYF.

The genes are TRBV7-9 and TRBJ2-5; D gene ambiguous. V was trimmed by 6 bases and J by 2 bases, leaving 7 bases between them. Germline values: CDR1 SEHNR, CDR2 FQNEAQ (reference sequence). This CDR3 is 12 amino acids long. Written as DNA, the CDR3 is TGTGCCAGCAGTGAACTGCAAGAGACCCAGTACTTC. Protein product: CASSELQETQYF.

The chain joins TRBV4-2 to TRBJ2-3; D gene unclear. V lost 0 bases, J lost 1 base, and 11 bases lay in between. This CDR3 spans 16 amino acids. CDR1 and CDR2 from the germline V gene are LGHNA and YNFKEQ. This chain's CDR3 is CASSQDFRRRTDTQYF. In DNA form, the CDR3 reads TGTGCCAGCAGCCAAGATTTCCGCAGACGCACAGATACGCAGTATTTT.

The chain has TRBV9 and TRBJ2-1, with D perhaps being TRBD1 or TRBD2 (5 bases each). V lost 4 bases and J 4 bases, leaving 12 bases between the germline ends. The germline gives CDR1 SGDLS, CDR2 YYNGEE. The CDR3 extends over 14 amino acids. This CDR3 is CASSLDGAYNEQFF. CDR3 sequence (DNA): TGTGCCAGCAGCTTAGACGGGGCGTACAATGAGCAGTTCTTC.

The V gene is TRBV7-2, the J gene TRBJ2-3; D gene unclear. Germline CDR1 reads SGHTA; CDR2 reads FQGNSA. V was trimmed by 1 base and J by 4 bases, leaving 3 bases between them. The CDR3 runs to 12 residues. CDR3 in DNA: TGTGCCAGCAGCTTAGTTTCAGATACGCAGTATTTT. Its translation is CASSLVSDTQYF.

This rearrangement joins TRBV21-1 to TRBJ1-2; TRBD1, the D gene given by the table, was not confirmed from the DNA. TRBV21-1 is listed as a pseudogene. The CDR3 runs 16 residues. CDR3 coding DNA: TGTGCCAGCAGCAAAAAAAAGGACAGGGGGTACTATGGCTACACCTTC. Protein product: CASSKKKDRGYYGYTF.

J is TRBJ2-5 and V is TRBV27; 10 bases are a match to TRBD1. V lost 8 bases, J lost 4 bases, and 1 base stayed unmatched. CDR3 length: 12 amino acids. Germline V gene data show CDR1 as MNHEY and CDR2 as SMNVEV (reference sequence). CDR3 protein: CASGQGGETQYF. CDR3 bases: TGTGCCAGCGGACAGGGGGGAGAGACCCAGTACTTC.

The rearrangement uses TRBV11-2 and TRBJ1-2; D uncertain. Germline CDR1 and CDR2: SGHAT and FQNNGV. The CDR3 has 17 amino acids. V lost 6 bases to trimming and J lost 1 base, with 21 bases between them. The CDR3 loop reads CASRAGISPSLNYGYTF. CDR3 DNA sequence: TGTGCCAGCAGGGCTGGGATTTCCCCGAGTCTTAACTATGGCTACACCTTC.

The chain has TRBV28 and TRBJ2-5; 7 bases match TRBD2. The ends lost 5 bases at V and 6 bases at J; junction bases unmatched: 3. The CDR3 is made up of 12 amino acids. The V gene's germline CDR1 is MDHEN and CDR2 SYDVKM. CDR3 bases: TGTGCCAGCAGTGCGGGGGTGCAGACCCAGTACTTC. This translates into CASSAGVQTQYF. Variable domain in full (rest from reference TRBV28 and TRBJ2-5): DVKVTQSSRYLVKRTGEKVFLECVQDMDHENMFWYRQDPGLGLRLIYFSYDVKMKEKGDIPEGYSVSREKKERFSLILESASTNQTSMYLCASSAGVQTQYFGPGTRLLVL.

The chain is built from TRBV5-4 and TRBJ2-7, with D unresolved. CDR3 length: 13 residues. Trimming removed 0 bases from V and 1 base from J, with 5 bases in between. Germline V gene lookup returns CDR1 SGHNT and CDR2 YYREEE (reference sequence). The CDR3 reads CASSLESSYEQYF. The CDR3 bases are TGTGCCAGCAGCTTGGAAAGTTCCTACGAGCAGTACTTC. Filled out from reference TRBV5-4 and TRBJ2-7, the complete variable domain reads ETGVTQSPTHLIKTRGQQVTLRCSSQSGHNTVSWYQQALGQGPQFIFQYYREEENGRGNFPPRFSGLQFPNYSSELNVNALELDDSALYLCASSLESSYEQYFGPGTRLTVT.

The genes are TRBV7-6 and TRBJ1-5; D ambiguous. CDR1 and CDR2 (germline): SGHVS, FNYEAQ. The CDR3 totals 17 residues. The V end was cut by 2 bases, the J end by 0 bases, with 14 bases between. Here the CDR3 DNA reads TGTGCCAGCAGCTTAAGACGGATTAGAATTAGCAATCAGCCCCAGCATTTT. Amino acid sequence: CASSLRRIRISNQPQHF.

V is TRBV28 and J is TRBJ2-1, with D perhaps TRBD1 or TRBD2 (6 bases each). CDR3 size: 15 residues. Trimming removed 3 bases at V and 5 bases at J, with 14 bases between. The V gene's germline CDR1 is MDHEN and CDR2 SYDVKM. The CDR3 region is CASSFRGGRNNEQFF. The DNA for the CDR3 is TGTGCCAGCAGTTTTCGAGGGGGGAGGAACAATGAGCAGTTCTTC.

The V call is TRBV9, the J call TRBJ1-5; no clear D. The CDR3 is 13 amino acids. The V gene lost 0 bases and the J gene lost 3 bases, with 4 bases spanning the gap. Germline assignment: CDR1 SGDLS and CDR2 YYNGEE. This CDR3 is CASSVGHNQPQHF. The CDR3 DNA sequence: TGTGCCAGCAGCGTAGGACACAATCAGCCCCAGCATTTT.